This TCR beta chain was sequenced for a study of blood T cell repertoires in COVID-19. Study-wide context: COVID-19 samples collected from the United States, Italy and Spain covered acute and convalescent phases.

Authors' data handling: Amplification with reference gene primers provided the estimates of nucleated cell counts. The protocol was immunoSEQ multiplex PCR, while the TCRdb copy is restricted to in-frame clones and leaves out a portion. D and trimming come from the DNA, and the V and J calls and clone size come from that table. Counted here are more than 130,000 clones, 85% to 90% occurring once; the ten biggest clones make up about 11%. V trimming: 5 bases; J trimming: 5 bases; junction bases outside the gene matches: 5. Germline V gives CDR1 MDHEN, CDR2 SYDVKM. This CDR3 is built from 14 residues. This TCR came from a man aged 50-60 years with active or convalescent COVID-19. Sequencing was done on a sample of peripheral blood. The V gene is TRBV28, the J gene TRBJ1-4, with 7 bases lining up with TRBD1. The DNA for the CDR3 is TGTGCCAGCAGTCCAGGGGGAGGAAATGAAAAACTGTTTTTT. It encodes CASSPGGGNEKLFF. Variable domain in full (rest from reference TRBV28 and TRBJ1-4): DVKVTQSSRYLVKRTGEKVFLECVQDMDHENMFWYRQDPGLGLRLIYFSYDVKMKEKGDIPEGYSVSREKKERFSLILESASTNQTSMYLCASSPGGGNEKLFFGSGTQLSVL.